The 9 T cell receptor beta chains below were found in one sample sequenced in a study of shared clonotypes between healthy human individuals. TCRdb's table, derived via immunoSEQ multiplex PCR, lists solely in-frame clones and lacks some. Seen here are around 550,000 clones, 90% to 96% observed once, and the top ten hold less than 0.06%. Sequencing was done on a sample of naive CD4+ T cells sorted from blood. The subset: CD45RA+ positively selected. These receptors originate from a woman in her twenties or thirties in good health.

The genes are TRBV6-6 and TRBJ1-2, with a tentative D call TRBD1 (6 bases). V was cut by 5 bases and J by 0 bases, with 16 bases left in between. The CDR3 extends over 16 amino acids. Germline CDR1 is MNHNY and CDR2 is SVGAGI (reference sequence). The CDR3 region has the DNA TGTGCCAGCAGTAAAACTCAGACAGGTTCTAACTATGGCTACACCTTC. Translation gives CASSKTQTGSNYGYTF.

V is TRBV10-1 and J is TRBJ2-5; D is possibly TRBD1 or TRBD2 (5 bases each). Germline V gene data show CDR1 as WNHNN and CDR2 as SYGVQD (reference sequence). The CDR3 sequence is 13 residues long. The V and J ends lost 8 bases and 5 bases respectively, with 15 bases between them. The DNA for the CDR3 is TGCGCCAGCTCTAAAGGGGCGGGTGAGACCCAGTACTTC. The encoded protein is CASSKGAGETQYF.

J is TRBJ2-7 and V is TRBV5-1; 8 bases agree with TRBD2. Germline values: CDR1 SGHRS, CDR2 YFSETQ. Trimming removed 3 bases from V and 3 bases from J; junction bases left unmatched: 5. This CDR3 comprises 14 residues. In nucleotides, the CDR3 is TGCGCCAGCAGCTCGGGACTAGTTAACTACGAGCAGTACTTC. It is translated as CASSSGLVNYEQYF.

The chain couples TRBV16 to TRBJ2-5, with D possibly being TRBD1 (5 bases). The CDR3 has 15 amino acids. In germline, CDR1 is KGHSY, CDR2 FQNENV. Trimming removed 0 bases at V and 5 bases at J, with 13 bases between. The CDR3 bases are TGTGCCAGCAGCCAATCGGGGCTCATTGGGGAGACCCAGTACTTC. Amino acids: CASSQSGLIGETQYF. Combining the CDR3 with reference TRBV16 and TRBJ2-5 gives the whole variable domain GEEVAQTPKHLVRGEGQKAKLYCAPIKGHSYVFWYQQVLKNEFKFLISFQNENVFDETGMPKERFSAKCLPNSPCSLEIQATKLEDSAVYFCASSQSGLIGETQYFGPGTRLLVL.

The chain combines TRBV18 with TRBJ1-4; 7 bases line up with TRBD1. CDR3 length equals 15 residues. J gave up 8 bases and V 5 bases, and 11 bases lay outside the gene matches. CDR1 and CDR2 from the germline V gene are KGHSH and LQKENI. The CDR3 is CASSATGDSLEKLFF. Here the CDR3 DNA reads TGTGCCAGCTCAGCTACAGGGGACTCGTTGGAAAAACTGTTTTTT. The full variable domain, in which reference TRBV18 and TRBJ1-4 provide the parts outside the CDR3, is NAGVMQNPRHLVRRRGQEARLRCSPMKGHSHVYWYRQLPEEGLKFMVYLQKENIIDESGMPKERFSAEFPKEGPSILRIQQVVRGDSAAYFCASSATGDSLEKLFFGSGTQLSVL.

The chain has TRBV29-1 and TRBJ2-5, with 12 bases that match TRBD2. The germline V gene encodes CDR1 SQVTM and CDR2 ANQGSEA. The trim removed 6 bases at V and 3 bases at J, leaving 11 bases unmatched. The CDR3 spans 16 residues. The CDR3 DNA sequence: TGCAGCGTCCTCGGCGACCCTAGCGGGAGGGAAGAGACCCAGTACTTC. Its translation: CSVLGDPSGREETQYF.

The V call is TRBV2, the J call TRBJ1-2, with unresolved D. Germline CDR1 reads SNHLY; CDR2 reads FYNNEI. Trimming took off 6 bases at V and 4 bases at J, with 9 bases between the two ends. This CDR3 spans 12 amino acids. The CDR3 nucleotides read TGTGCCAGCAGAACGGGCCGCTATGGCTACACCTTC. This codes for CASRTGRYGYTF.

V gene TRBV4-2 combines with J gene TRBJ2-7; 9 bases line up with TRBD2. Germline V gives CDR1 LGHNA, CDR2 YNFKEQ. The CDR3 spans 15 residues. J was trimmed by 3 bases and V by 1 base; bases with no gene match: 4. The CDR3 loop is CASSQAEAGGYEQYF. The CDR3 DNA reads as TGTGCCAGCAGCCAAGCGGAAGCGGGAGGCTACGAGCAGTACTTC.

The J gene is TRBJ2-5, the V gene TRBV21-1; the tabulated D call, TRBD2, remains unverified against the DNA. TRBV21-1 is a pseudogene segment. CDR3 length: 17 amino acids. The CDR3 region has the DNA TGTGCCAGCAGCCCTTCACCTGGTAGCGGGGGATTGGAGACCCAGTACTTC. This gives the protein CASSPSPGSGGLETQYF.